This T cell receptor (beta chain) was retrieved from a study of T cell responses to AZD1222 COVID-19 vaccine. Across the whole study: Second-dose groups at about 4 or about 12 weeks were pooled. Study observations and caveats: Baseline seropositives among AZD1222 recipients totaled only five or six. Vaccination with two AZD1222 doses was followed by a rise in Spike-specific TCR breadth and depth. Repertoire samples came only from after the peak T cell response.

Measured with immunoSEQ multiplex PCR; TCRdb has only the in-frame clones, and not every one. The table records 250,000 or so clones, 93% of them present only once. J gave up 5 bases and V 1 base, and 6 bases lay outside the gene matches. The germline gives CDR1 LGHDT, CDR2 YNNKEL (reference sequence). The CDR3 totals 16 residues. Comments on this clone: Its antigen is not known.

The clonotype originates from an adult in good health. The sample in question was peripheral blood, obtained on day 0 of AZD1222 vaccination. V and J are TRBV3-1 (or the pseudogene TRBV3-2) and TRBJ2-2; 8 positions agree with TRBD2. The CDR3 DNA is TGTGCCAGCAGCCAAGTCGGACCGGGGGGGACCGGGGAGCTGTTTTTT. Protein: CASSQVGPGGTGELFF.